The table lists the clone carrying this TCR beta chain with a count of one. Noted time point: pretreatment peripheral blood. The cohort comprised individuals with locally advanced or metastatic urothelial carcinoma. The CDR3 is made up of 14 amino acids. Losses at the gene ends were 9 bases for V and 5 bases for J; bases not matched to a gene: 8. Germline V gives CDR1 MNHNY, CDR2 SVGAGI (reference sequence). These data are taken from a study of PD-L1 blockade in urothelial cancer. Background on the study: Per blood sample, T cells had a median of roughly 150,000.

Sequenced by immunoSEQ multiplex PCR; TCRdb stores in-frame clones only, minus some. The profile shows more than 85,000 clones, around 90% of them singletons. The sequenced sample was PBMCs, obtained around atezolizumab (anti-PD-L1) treatment. This TCR came from a man in his 60s with urothelial cancer. The chain links TRBV6-6 to TRBJ2-7; 12 bases are shared with TRBD1. The CDR3 nucleotides read TGTGCCAGTGGACCGGGACAGGGGGCTCACGAGCAGTACTTC. This gives the protein CASGPGQGAHEQYF.